Sequencing of this TCR beta chain was carried out in a study of blood T cell repertoires in COVID-19. Study details: In each case, the material was cDNA or gDNA derived from T cells, B-cell-depleted T cells, or PBMCs.

The assay was immunoSEQ multiplex PCR, and TCRdb's table has in-frame clones only and misses some. The sample yields about 97,000 clones, 80% to 90% seen once. The CDR3 loop spans 15 amino acids. Per the germline V gene, CDR1 is LNHDA and CDR2 is SQIVND (reference sequence). The V end lost 6 bases, the J end lost 4 bases, and 18 bases lay between the germline ends. The table lists this clone with a count of one. V gene TRBV19 combines with J gene TRBJ1-2, with D unclear. The source of this sequence is a human donor in a cohort sampled during active COVID-19. Sequenced material: peripheral blood. This CDR3 reads CASSSSWEGSYGYTF. The CDR3 coding sequence is TGTGCCAGTAGCTCCAGCTGGGAGGGCTCCTATGGCTACACCTTC.